Below are 20 T cell receptor beta chains sequenced from a single sample in a study of tumor and adjacent non-tumor tissue in lung cancer. RNA was extracted from bulk tissue without any cell sorting. More than 3 cm separated this lung sample from the edge of the tumor. TCRbeta libraries were built with three rounds of nested PCR, modified from ARM-PCR. TCRdb reanalysed the multiplex PCR reads using MiXCR and keeps one entry per CDR3 protein. The sample shows 110,000 or so distinct CDR3 sequences, 60% to 65% of them seen only once. The specimen was distant non-tumor lung tissue. These receptor sequences come from a man aged 60 to 75 with non-small cell lung cancer.

With regard to this clonotype: Relative to the germline gene, one junction end is altered; a read error may explain this. The rearrangement links TRBV6-5 to TRBJ2-1, with 12 bases identical to TRBD2. The CDR3 is made up of 16 amino acids. Germline V gives CDR1 MNHEY, CDR2 SVGAGI. Here the CDR3 reads CAISHGTSGCNNEQFF. CDR3 in DNA: TGTGCCATCAGTCACGGGACTAGCGGGTGCAACAATGAGCAGTTCTTC.

With regard to this clonotype: Sequence at one end of the junction differs from germline and may be a read error. V is TRBV6-5 and J is TRBJ2-2; 8 bases are shared with TRBD1. CDR3 length: 17 residues. Germline V gene sequence: CDR1 MNHEY, CDR2 SVGAGI. The CDR3 region has the DNA TGTACCAGCAGTCGCCAGCAGGGGGCCAAATCCACCGGGGAGCTGTTTTTT. This codes for CTSSRQQGAKSTGELFF.

Concerning this clonotype: This CDR3 is missing its conserved last phenylalanine or tryptophan, likely due to a read error. This CDR3 is CTSSIGDGPLHS. The CDR3 nucleotides are TGTACCAGCTCAATAGGGGATGGACCCCTCCACTCT. The chain recombines TRBV6-1 with TRBJ1-6; D is possibly TRBD1 (5 bases). The CDR3 is made up of 12 amino acids. The germline V gene has CDR1 MNHNS and CDR2 SASEGT.

Details on this clonotype: Since no conserved phenylalanine or tryptophan closes the CDR3, a read error is the likely cause. The chain uses TRBV11-3 and TRBJ2-3; the D is unclear. The CDR3 covers 14 residues. Trimming took 11 bases from V and 2 from J, leaving 17 bases between them. The germline CDR1 and CDR2 sequences are SGHNT and YENEEA. The CDR3 DNA reads as TGTGCCTGTAGCTTAGTCGGCTACACAGATACGCAGTATTAT. Its translation is CACSLVGYTDTQYY.

Many counts were recorded for this clonotype. The V gene is TRBV5-4, the J gene TRBJ2-5; 10 bases map to TRBD2. The germline V gene encodes CDR1 SGHNT and CDR2 YYREEE (reference sequence). The CDR3 runs 14 residues. V shed 6 bases and J 1 base; nucleotides not matched to a gene: 3. CDR3 amino acids: CASTLAGVQETQYF. In DNA, the CDR3 is TGTGCCAGCACCCTAGCGGGAGTCCAAGAGACCCAGTACTTC.

A word on this clonotype: Since a much larger clone is just one base distant, this may be a read error. The rearrangement joins TRBV4-1 to TRBJ2-5; no reliable D call. CDR3 size: 14 residues. The germline V and J ends were trimmed by 4 bases and 5 bases, with 14 bases remaining between them. The germline CDR1 and CDR2 sequences are MGHRA and YSYEKL. As DNA, the CDR3 is TGCGCCAGCAGCCCGTTCGGACCAGCGGAGACCCAGTACTTC. Its translation is CASSPFGPAETQYF.

As to this clonotype: A read error may be the cause here, since a much bigger clone is one base away. The chain carries TRBV7-9 and TRBJ1-6; D not certain. V was pared by 1 base and J by 3 bases, with 10 bases between. CDR1 and CDR2 (germline): SEHNR, FQNEAQ (reference sequence). The CDR3 spans 16 residues. The CDR3 DNA is TGTGCCAGCAGCTTAGTCGGTGGCCTCTATAATTCACCCCTCCACTTT. This translates into CASSLVGGLYNSPLHF.

The V and J genes are TRBV5-1 and TRBJ2-1; D might be TRBD1 (6 bases). The CDR3 loop spans 16 amino acids. Germline assignment: CDR1 SGHRS and CDR2 YFSETQ. V shed 5 bases and J shed 5 bases, with 20 bases lying between them. The CDR3 protein is CASSNLGGFRNNEQFF. The CDR3 DNA sequence: TGCGCCAGCAGTAATCTAGGGGGTTTCCGTAACAATGAGCAGTTCTTC.

On this clonotype: The CDR3 end shows no conserved phenylalanine or tryptophan, and so a read error is likely. This sequence joins TRBV11-2 and TRBJ1-1; perhaps TRBD1 as D (6 bases). This CDR3 is built from 16 residues. Per the germline V gene, CDR1 is SGHAT and CDR2 is FQNNGV. The V end lost 1 base, the J end lost 0 bases, and 12 bases lay between the germline ends. CDR3 nucleotides: TGTGCCAGCAGCTTAGTAGGGGGAAGCATGAACACTGAAGCTTTCCTT. This translates into CASSLVGGSMNTEAFL.

The rearrangement joins TRBV11-2 to TRBJ1-1, with no clear D. The germline V and J ends were trimmed by 5 bases and 6 bases, with 16 bases remaining between them. The CDR3 contains 14 residues. Germline CDR1 reads SGHAT; CDR2 reads FQNNGV. The CDR3 reads CASSPSTATSEAFF. Written as DNA, the CDR3 is TGTGCCAGCAGCCCATCGACCGCTACGTCTGAAGCTTTCTTT.

On this clonotype: One base away lies a much larger clone, so this may be a sequencing read error. The rearrangement uses TRBV28 and TRBJ1-1; D not resolved. The CDR3 runs to 12 residues. Germline assignment: CDR1 MDHEN and CDR2 SYDVKM. CDR3: CASRGPNTETFF. Here the CDR3 DNA reads TGTGCCAGCAGAGGTCCGAACACTGAAACTTTCTTT.

In the case of this clonotype: Relative to the germline gene, one junction end is altered; a read error may explain this. The chain couples TRBV29-1 to TRBJ1-2, with unresolved D. The CDR3 has 11 residues. Germline CDR1 reads SQVTM; CDR2 reads ANQGSEA. For the CDR3, the DNA is TGCGGCGTTGCTGCTAACTATGGCTACACCTTC. It translates to CGVAANYGYTF.

This chain joins TRBV20-1 and TRBJ2-5; either TRBD1 or TRBD2 may supply D (5 bases each). The CDR3 is 14 residues long. CDR1 is DFQATT, CDR2 SNEGSKA, per germline (reference sequence). V lost 7 bases and J 4 bases, leaving 19 bases between the germline ends. The CDR3 spells CSVRDGRMGETQYF. As DNA, the CDR3 is TGCAGTGTAAGGGACGGCCGTATGGGAGAGACCCAGTACTTC.

Note on this clonotype: A much larger clonotype is one base distant, so this may be a read error. J is TRBJ2-7 and V is TRBV11-2; the match to TRBD1 covers 9 bases. Germline V gene sequence: CDR1 SGHAT, CDR2 FQNNGV. CDR3 length equals 15 residues. The CDR3 spells CTSSTSGTGPYEQYF. The CDR3 DNA reads TGTACCAGCAGCACATCCGGGACAGGGCCCTACGAGCAGTACTTC.

This clonotype was seen only a few times. A much larger clone sits a single nucleotide away, making a read error possible. The chain couples TRBV6-5 to TRBJ1-2, with a tentative D call TRBD1 (6 bases). In germline, CDR1 is MNHEY, CDR2 SVGAGI. The CDR3 extends over 14 amino acids. CDR3 in amino acids: CASNYSFRGNGYTF. The CDR3 DNA is TGTGCCAGCAATTACTCGTTCAGGGGTAATGGCTACACCTTC.

The rearrangement links TRBV7-8 to TRBJ2-1; D is ambiguous. CDR1 is SGHVS and CDR2 is FQNEAQ in the germline V gene. The V and J ends lost 2 bases and 13 bases respectively, with 18 bases between them. The CDR3 has 14 residues. The CDR3 spells CASSLRPQVNDQFF. The CDR3 DNA is TGTGCCAGCAGCTTAAGACCCCAGGTCAACGACCAGTTCTTC.

Comment on this clonotype: The junction shows a germline mismatch at one end, possibly a read error. The V call is TRBV10-3, the J call TRBJ2-7; 7 bases line up with TRBD1. CDR1 and CDR2 from the germline V gene are ENHRY and SYGVKD. The length of the CDR3 is 16 residues. CDR3 nucleotides: TGTGCCATCAATGAGTCGGGACAGCCTTCGAAGGACGAACAGTACTTC. Translating gives CAINESGQPSKDEQYF.

This sequence joins TRBV30 and TRBJ2-7, with D possibly TRBD2 on 5 matching bases. Germline V lookup: CDR1 GTSNPN, CDR2 SVGIG (reference sequence). This CDR3 has 11 residues. The ends were cut back, 3 bases at V and 6 bases at J, with 9 bases in the middle. CDR3 DNA: TGTGCCTGGAGGGGAGTGGTCGAGCAGTACTTC. It translates to CAWRGVVEQYF.

This rearrangement joins TRBV29-1 to TRBJ2-1; 8 bases agree with TRBD1. CDR1 and CDR2 (germline): SQVTM, ANQGSEA. CDR3 size: 15 residues. The junction had 15 bases not matched to a gene; V was cut back by 3 bases and J by 11 bases. The CDR3 nucleotides are TGCAGCGTTGATGATCAGCAGGGGGCAGTGCATAAGCAGTTCTTC. Encoded protein: CSVDDQQGAVHKQFF.

There are many counts of this clonotype. This chain uses TRBV7-9 with TRBJ1-4, with a possible D match to TRBD1 (5 bases). V was cut by 0 bases and J by 5 bases, with 19 bases left in between. This CDR3 contains 18 residues. Germline values: CDR1 SEHNR, CDR2 FQNEAQ (reference sequence). CDR3: CASSLAKTGTVVNEKLFF. The DNA of the CDR3 is TGTGCCAGCAGCTTAGCAAAAACCGGGACGGTGGTAAATGAAAAACTGTTTTTT. The entire variable domain, with the rest obtained from reference TRBV7-9 and TRBJ1-4, is as follows: DTGVSQNPRHKITKRGQNVTFRCDPISEHNRLYWYRQTLGQGPEFLTYFQNEAQLEKSRLLSDRFSAERPKGSFSTLEIQRTEQGDSAMYLCASSLAKTGTVVNEKLFFGSGTQLSVL.